This T cell receptor (beta chain) is from a study of radiotherapy plus CTLA-4 blockade in lung cancer. The germline V gene encodes CDR1 KGHSH and CDR2 LQKENI. The CDR3 has 18 residues. V was cut by 5 bases and J by 5 bases, with 27 bases left in between. Focal radiation plus CTLA-4 blockade with ipilimumab was administered to patients who had chemo-refractory metastatic non-small-cell lung cancer. Assay: immunoSEQ multiplex PCR; the TCRdb copy retains only in-frame clones and omits some. The table shows about 110,000 clones, with roughly 77% occurring only once. The receptor was isolated from a human donor with non-small cell lung cancer that progressed on radiotherapy plus ipilimumab. Some clones in this sample may be carry-over from other donors' samples. The sequenced sample was peripheral blood, obtained from a patient treated with radiotherapy plus ipilimumab. The chain is built from TRBV18 and TRBJ2-5; D possibly corresponds to TRBD1 (5 bases). The CDR3 loop reads CASSDSPPTVMRSETQYF. The DNA for the CDR3 is TGTGCCAGCTCAGACAGCCCCCCCACCGTGATGAGGAGTGAGACCCAGTACTTC.